This record concerns one TCR beta chain sequence. Germline and junction disagree at one end, which may indicate a read error. CDR3 length: 12 residues. The data belong to a study of T-cell reconstitution after alpha-beta-depleted transplantation in children. A TCRbeta library incorporating unique molecular identifiers was prepared. TCRdb fed the PCR reads into MiXCR, producing one record per CDR3 protein. The table has some 530,000 distinct CDR3 sequences, roughly an eighth seen once. V is TRBV12-3 or TRBV12-4 and J is TRBJ2-1, with a possible D match to TRBD2 (5 bases). The clonotype was recovered from a human donor who donated a stem cell graft to a child with combined immunodeficiency. The input for sequencing was PBMCs from the stem cell graft donor, taken from the stem cell graft. The CDR3 bases are TGTGCCAGCAGTTTAATCGAAGCGGAGGCCCTGTTC. Translated, it gives CASSLIEAEALF.